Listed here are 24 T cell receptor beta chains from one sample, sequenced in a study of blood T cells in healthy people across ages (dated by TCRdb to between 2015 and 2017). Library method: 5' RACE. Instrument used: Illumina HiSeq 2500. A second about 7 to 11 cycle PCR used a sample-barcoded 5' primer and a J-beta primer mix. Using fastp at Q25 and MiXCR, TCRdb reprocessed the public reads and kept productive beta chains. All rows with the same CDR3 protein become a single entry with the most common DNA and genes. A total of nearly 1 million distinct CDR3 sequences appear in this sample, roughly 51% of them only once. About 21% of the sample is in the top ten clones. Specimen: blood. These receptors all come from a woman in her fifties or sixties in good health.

Here the CDR3 reads CASSVSSAGANVLTF. As DNA, the CDR3 is TGTGCCAGCAGTGTGTCTTCGGCTGGGGCCAACGTCCTGACTTTC. The J gene is TRBJ2-6, the V gene TRBV28; no firm D call. The CDR3 extends over 15 amino acids. The germline V and J ends were trimmed by 5 bases and 2 bases, with 10 bases remaining between them. Germline loops: CDR1 MDHEN, CDR2 SYDVKM. Together with reference TRBV28 and TRBJ2-6, the CDR3 gives the full variable domain: DVKVTQSSRYLVKRTGEKVFLECVQDMDHENMFWYRQDPGLGLRLIYFSYDVKMKEKGDIPEGYSVSREKKERFSLILESASTNQTSMYLCASSVSSAGANVLTFGAGSRLTVL.

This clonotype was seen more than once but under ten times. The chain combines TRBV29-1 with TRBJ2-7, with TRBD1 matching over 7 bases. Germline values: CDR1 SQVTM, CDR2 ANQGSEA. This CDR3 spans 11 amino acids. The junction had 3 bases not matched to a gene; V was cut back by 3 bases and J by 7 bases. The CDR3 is CSVERGQEQYF. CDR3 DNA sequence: TGCAGCGTTGAGAGGGGGCAAGAGCAGTACTTC.

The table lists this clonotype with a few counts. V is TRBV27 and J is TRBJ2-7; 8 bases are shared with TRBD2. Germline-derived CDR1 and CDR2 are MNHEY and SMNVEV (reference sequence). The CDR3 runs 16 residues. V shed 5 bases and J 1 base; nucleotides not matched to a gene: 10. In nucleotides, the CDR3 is TGTGCCAGCAGTCCATCGAGCGGGAGCTTTTCCTACGAGCAGTACTTC. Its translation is CASSPSSGSFSYEQYF.

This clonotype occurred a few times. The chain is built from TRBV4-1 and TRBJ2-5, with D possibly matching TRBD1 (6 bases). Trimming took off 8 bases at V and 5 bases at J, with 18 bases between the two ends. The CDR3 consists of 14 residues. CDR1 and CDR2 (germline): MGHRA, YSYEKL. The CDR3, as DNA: TGCGCCAGCGGCCTTACAGGGTTCGGCGAGACCCAGTACTTC. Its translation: CASGLTGFGETQYF.

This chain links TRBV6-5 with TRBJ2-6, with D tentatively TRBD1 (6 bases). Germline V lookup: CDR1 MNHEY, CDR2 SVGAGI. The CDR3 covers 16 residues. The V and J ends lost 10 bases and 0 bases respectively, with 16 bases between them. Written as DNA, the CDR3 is TGTGCCACCCTCCGGGGACACCTCTCTGGGGCCAACGTCCTGACTTTC. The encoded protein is CATLRGHLSGANVLTF.

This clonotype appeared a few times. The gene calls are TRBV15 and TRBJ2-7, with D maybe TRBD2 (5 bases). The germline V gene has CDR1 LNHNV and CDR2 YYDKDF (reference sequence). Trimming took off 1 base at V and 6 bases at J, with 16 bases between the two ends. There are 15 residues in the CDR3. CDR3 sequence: CATSRGGGLESEQYF. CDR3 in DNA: TGTGCCACCAGCAGAGGAGGCGGGTTAGAGTCCGAGCAGTACTTC.

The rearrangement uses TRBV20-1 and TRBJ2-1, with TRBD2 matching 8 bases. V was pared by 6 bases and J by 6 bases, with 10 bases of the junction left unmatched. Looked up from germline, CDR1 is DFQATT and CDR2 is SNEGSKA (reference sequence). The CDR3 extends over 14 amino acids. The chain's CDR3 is CSASRGLGANEQFF. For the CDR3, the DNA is TGCAGTGCGAGTCGGGGACTAGGGGCCAATGAGCAGTTCTTC.

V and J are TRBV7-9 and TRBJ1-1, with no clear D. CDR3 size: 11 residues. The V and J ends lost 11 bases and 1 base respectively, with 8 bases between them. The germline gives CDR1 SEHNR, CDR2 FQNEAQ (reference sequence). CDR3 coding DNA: TGTGCCGCAGAGGGGAACACTGAAGCTTTCTTT. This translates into CAAEGNTEAFF.

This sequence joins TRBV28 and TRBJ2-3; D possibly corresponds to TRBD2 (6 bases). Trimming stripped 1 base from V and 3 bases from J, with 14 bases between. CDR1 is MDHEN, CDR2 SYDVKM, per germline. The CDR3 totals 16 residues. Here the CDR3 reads CASSLSLGGRTDTQYF. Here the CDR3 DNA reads TGTGCCAGCAGTTTATCTTTGGGGGGACGAACAGATACGCAGTATTTT. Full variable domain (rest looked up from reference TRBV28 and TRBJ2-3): DVKVTQSSRYLVKRTGEKVFLECVQDMDHENMFWYRQDPGLGLRLIYFSYDVKMKEKGDIPEGYSVSREKKERFSLILESASTNQTSMYLCASSLSLGGRTDTQYFGPGTRLTVL.

Written as DNA, the CDR3 is TGCAGCGGTGGGGACAGGGCCTACGAGCAGTACTTC. This encodes CSGGDRAYEQYF. The genes are TRBV29-1 and TRBJ2-4; TRBD1 agrees at 9 bases. The better agreement between TRBJ2-7 and the DNA end casts doubt on the J call. Germline V CDR1 and CDR2: SQVTM, ANQGSEA. This CDR3 comprises 12 residues.

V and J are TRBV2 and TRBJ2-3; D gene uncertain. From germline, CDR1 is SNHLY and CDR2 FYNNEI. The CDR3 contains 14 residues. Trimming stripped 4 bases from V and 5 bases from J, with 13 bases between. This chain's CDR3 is CASSVRIAGDTQYF. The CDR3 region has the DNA TGTGCCAGCAGTGTGCGGATAGCAGGAGATACGCAGTATTTT.

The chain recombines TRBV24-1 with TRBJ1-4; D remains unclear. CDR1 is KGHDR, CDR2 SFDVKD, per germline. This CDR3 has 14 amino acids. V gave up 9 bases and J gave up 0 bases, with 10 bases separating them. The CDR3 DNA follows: TGTGCCACCGCCGGGGATGCAACTAATGAAAAACTGTTTTTT. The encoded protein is CATAGDATNEKLFF.

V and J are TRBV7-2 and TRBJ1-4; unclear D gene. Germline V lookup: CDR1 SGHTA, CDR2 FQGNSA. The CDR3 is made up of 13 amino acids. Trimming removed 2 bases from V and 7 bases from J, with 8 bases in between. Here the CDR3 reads CASSLNGVEKLFF. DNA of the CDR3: TGTGCCAGCAGCTTAAACGGGGTTGAAAAACTGTTTTTT.

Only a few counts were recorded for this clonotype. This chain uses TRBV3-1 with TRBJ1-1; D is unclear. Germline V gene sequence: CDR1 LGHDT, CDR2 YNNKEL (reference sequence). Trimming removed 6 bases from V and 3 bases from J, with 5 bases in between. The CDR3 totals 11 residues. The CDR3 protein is CASSSDTEAFF. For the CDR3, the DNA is TGTGCCAGCAGTTCCGACACTGAAGCTTTCTTT.

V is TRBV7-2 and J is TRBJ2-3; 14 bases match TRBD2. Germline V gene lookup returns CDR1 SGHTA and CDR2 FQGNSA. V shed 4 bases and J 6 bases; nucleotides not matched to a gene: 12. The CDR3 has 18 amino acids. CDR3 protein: CASSSPLTSGRAPDTQYF. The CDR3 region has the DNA TGTGCCAGCAGCTCGCCCCTGACTAGCGGGAGGGCCCCGGATACGCAGTATTTT.

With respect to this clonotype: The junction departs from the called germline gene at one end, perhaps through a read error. The CDR3 DNA reads TGCAGCGTTGTGGACATAGATTCTGGGGCCGACGTCCTGACTTTC. It is translated as CSVVDIDSGADVLTF. This sequence joins TRBV29-1 and TRBJ2-6; tentative D call: TRBD1 (5 bases). The CDR3 runs to 15 residues. Germline CDR1 SQVTM, CDR2 ANQGSEA.

CDR3 coding DNA: TGTGCCAGCAGTGCGGGACAGGGGGCCGACGGCAATCAGCCCCAGCATTTT. Amino acids: CASSAGQGADGNQPQHF. V is TRBV6-2 or TRBV6-3 and J is TRBJ1-5, with 12 bases identical to TRBD1. The CDR3 is 17 residues long. Germline CDR1 and CDR2: MNHEY and SVGEGT. The V and J ends lost 5 bases and 2 bases, in that order; junction bases with no gene match: 7.

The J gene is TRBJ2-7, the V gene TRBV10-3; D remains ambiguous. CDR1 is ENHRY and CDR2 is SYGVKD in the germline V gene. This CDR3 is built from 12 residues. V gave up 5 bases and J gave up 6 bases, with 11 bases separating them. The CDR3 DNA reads TGTGCCATCAGTTTACCTGCGAGCGAGCAGTACTTC. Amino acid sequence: CAISLPASEQYF.

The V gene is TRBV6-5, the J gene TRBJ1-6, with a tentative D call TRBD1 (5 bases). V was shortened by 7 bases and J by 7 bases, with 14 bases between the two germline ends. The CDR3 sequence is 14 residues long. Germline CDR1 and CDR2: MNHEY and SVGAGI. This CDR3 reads CASTFRDPNSPLHF. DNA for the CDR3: TGTGCCAGCACCTTTAGGGACCCCAATTCACCCCTCCACTTT.

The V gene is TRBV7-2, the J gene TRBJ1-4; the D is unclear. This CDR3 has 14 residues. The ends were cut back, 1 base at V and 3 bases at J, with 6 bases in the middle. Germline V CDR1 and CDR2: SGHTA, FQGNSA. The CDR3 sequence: CASSLGGANEKLFF. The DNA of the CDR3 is TGTGCCAGCAGCTTAGGTGGGGCTAATGAAAAACTGTTTTTT.

The DNA of the CDR3 is TGCAGTGCTAGGCGGCTGGGGTTACGAAATGAGCAGTTCTTC. It encodes CSARRLGLRNEQFF. The chain has TRBV20-1 and TRBJ2-1; the D is unclear. CDR1 is DFQATT and CDR2 is SNEGSKA in the germline V gene (reference sequence). CDR3 length: 14 residues. Trimming shortened V by 3 bases and J by 7 bases, and 16 bases separated the two germline ends.

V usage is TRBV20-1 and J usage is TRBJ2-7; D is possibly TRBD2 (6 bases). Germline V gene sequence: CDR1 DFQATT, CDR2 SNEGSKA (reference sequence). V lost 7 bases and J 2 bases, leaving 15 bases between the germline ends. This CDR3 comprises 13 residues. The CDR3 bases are TGCAGTGTTAGGGACTTACCAACCTACGAGCAGTACTTC. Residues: CSVRDLPTYEQYF.

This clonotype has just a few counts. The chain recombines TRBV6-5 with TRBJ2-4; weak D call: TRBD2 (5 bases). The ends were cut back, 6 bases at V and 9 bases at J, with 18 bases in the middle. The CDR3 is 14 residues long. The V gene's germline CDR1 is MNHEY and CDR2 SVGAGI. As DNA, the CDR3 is TGTGCCAGCAGCTCCCCCGGACTCCCGGGCATTCAGTACTTC. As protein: CASSSPGLPGIQYF.

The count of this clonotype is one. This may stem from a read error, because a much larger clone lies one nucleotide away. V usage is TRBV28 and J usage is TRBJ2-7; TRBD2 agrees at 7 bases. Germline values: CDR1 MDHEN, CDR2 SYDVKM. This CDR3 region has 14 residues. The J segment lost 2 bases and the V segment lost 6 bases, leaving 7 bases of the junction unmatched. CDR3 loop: CASRVAGGAYEQYF. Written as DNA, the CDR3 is TGTGCCAGCAGGGTAGCGGGTGGCGCCTACGAGCAGTACTTC.